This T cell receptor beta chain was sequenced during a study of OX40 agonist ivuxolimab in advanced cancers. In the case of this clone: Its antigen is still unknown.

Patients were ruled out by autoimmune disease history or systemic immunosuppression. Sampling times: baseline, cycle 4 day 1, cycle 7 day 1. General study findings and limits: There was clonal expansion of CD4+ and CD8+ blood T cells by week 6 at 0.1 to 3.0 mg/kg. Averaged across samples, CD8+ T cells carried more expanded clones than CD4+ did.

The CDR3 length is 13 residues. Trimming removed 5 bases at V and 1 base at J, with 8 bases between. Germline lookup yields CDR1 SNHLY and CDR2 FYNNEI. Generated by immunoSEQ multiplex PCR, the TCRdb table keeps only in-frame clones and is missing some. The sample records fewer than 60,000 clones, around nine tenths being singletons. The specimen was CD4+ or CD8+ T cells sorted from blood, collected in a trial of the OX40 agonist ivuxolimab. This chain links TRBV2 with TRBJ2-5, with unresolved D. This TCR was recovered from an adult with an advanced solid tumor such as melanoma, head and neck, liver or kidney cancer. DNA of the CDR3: TGTGCCAGCAGTTGGGATGCCCAAGAGACCCAGTACTTC. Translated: CASSWDAQETQYF. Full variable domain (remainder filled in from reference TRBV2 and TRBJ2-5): EPEVTQTPSHQVTQMGQEVILRCVPISNHLYFYWYRQILGQKVEFLVSFYNNEISEKSEIFDDQFSVERPDGSNFTLKIRSTKLEDSAMYFCASSWDAQETQYFGPGTRLLVL.